At least ten counts were recorded for the clone carrying this T cell receptor (beta chain). Its antigen is still unknown. The data originate from a study of T cell repertoires in cytomegalovirus infection. Study summary: It can be stated that public TCR beta signatures indicated CMV infection as well as a matching HLA type. Study results and caveats: The ex vivo response was dominated by HLA-C-restricted CMV-specific TCR beta clonotypes. Cumulative public TCR beta family frequency identified CMV carriers with the relevant HLA.

The CDR3 is made up of 14 amino acids. The ends were cut back, 5 bases at V and 0 bases at J, with 11 bases in the middle. The germline gives CDR1 SGHTA, CDR2 FQGNSA. One entry per CDR3 protein, called by TCRdb with MiXCR from the reads. Of roughly 230,000 distinct CDR3 sequences listed, over 15% were seen once; the top ten hold about half. The chain carries TRBV7-2 and TRBJ2-7; D perhaps matches TRBD1 (6 bases). This sequence was found in a human donor in good health (CMV status not recorded). Some clones in this sample may be carry-over from other donors' samples. Input material: CD8+ T cells from PBMCs. The CDR3: CASSGWTVSYEQYF. The DNA for the CDR3 is TGTGCCAGCAGCGGATGGACAGTCTCCTACGAGCAGTACTTC. The full variable domain, rest sourced from reference TRBV7-2 and TRBJ2-7, is GAGVSQSPSNKVTEKGKDVELRCDPISGHTALYWYRQSLGQGLEFLIYFQGNSAPDKSGLPSDRFSAERTGGSVSTLTIQRTQQEDSAVYLCASSGWTVSYEQYFGPGTRLTVT.